Below are 24 T cell receptor beta chains sequenced from a single sample in a study of blood T cells in healthy people across ages. The second PCR ran about 6 to 11 cycles with a sample-barcoded 5' primer and J-beta primers. Using its own MiXCR run on the 5' RACE reads, TCRdb lists one record per CDR3 protein. In the table there are 2 million or so distinct CDR3 sequences, roughly 49% of which are singletons. Sequencing used blood. These receptors all come from a middle-aged woman in good health.

This chain connects TRBV20-1 to TRBJ2-1, with 10 bases matching TRBD2. Germline trimming cut 5 bases from V and 7 bases from J; bases unmatched to any gene: 2. CDR1 is DFQATT and CDR2 is SNEGSKA in the germline V gene (reference sequence). The CDR3 runs 12 residues. The chain's CDR3 is CSALLAGNEQFF. CDR3 in DNA: TGCAGTGCTTTACTAGCGGGGAATGAGCAGTTCTTC.

The rearrangement uses TRBV5-1 and TRBJ2-3; D is perhaps TRBD2 (6 bases). The CDR3 is made up of 16 amino acids. The V end was cut by 4 bases, the J end by 7 bases, with 22 bases between. CDR1 and CDR2 from the germline V gene are SGHRS and YFSETQ. The CDR3 here is CASSRGTGIKPHTQYF. The DNA of the CDR3 is TGCGCCAGCAGCCGCGGGACCGGAATTAAGCCCCATACGCAGTATTTT.

This chain joins TRBV20-1 and TRBJ2-1, with D tentatively TRBD2 (7 bases). The CDR3 is 16 residues long. CDR1 and CDR2 (germline): DFQATT, SNEGSKA (reference sequence). With 1 base removed from V and 4 bases from J, the gap between germline ends came to 17 bases. The CDR3 DNA reads as TGCAGTGCTAGAGGTTCCCCGGGGGGCCCTTACAATGAGCAGTTCTTC. Its translation: CSARGSPGGPYNEQFF.

This clonotype was seen a handful of times. In DNA form, the CDR3 reads TGTGCCAGCAGCTTTGTGGGGATCTCCTACGAGCAGTACTTC. Its translation: CASSFVGISYEQYF. The chain employs TRBV7-2 and TRBJ2-7; no reliable D call. Trimming stripped 3 bases from V and 0 bases from J, with 9 bases between. The length of the CDR3 is 14 residues. CDR1 and CDR2 (germline): SGHTA, FQGNSA.

The CDR3 loop is CSAKGAAYEQYF. In DNA form, the CDR3 reads TGCAGTGCCAAGGGGGCCGCCTACGAGCAGTACTTC. The genes are TRBV20-1 and TRBJ2-7; TRBD1 matches 7 bases. This CDR3 contains 12 residues. Germline lookup yields CDR1 DFQATT and CDR2 SNEGSKA (reference sequence). The V segment lost 6 bases and the J segment 2 bases; nucleotides outside the gene matches: 4.

The chain joins TRBV7-2 to TRBJ2-3, with 7 bases that match TRBD2. This CDR3 is built from 17 residues. V shed 1 base, J shed 2 bases, and the junction held 9 bases outside the gene matches. The germline V gene has CDR1 SGHTA and CDR2 FQGNSA. The CDR3 spells CASSLVWGGEYTDTQYF. DNA of the CDR3: TGTGCCAGCAGCTTAGTTTGGGGGGGTGAATACACAGATACGCAGTATTTT.

This clonotype appeared once. The chain links TRBV3-1 to TRBJ2-1; 12 nucleotides align to TRBD2. Germline trimming cut 4 bases from V and 5 bases from J; bases unmatched to any gene: 9. CDR1 and CDR2 (germline): LGHDT, YNNKEL (reference sequence). The CDR3 runs to 17 residues. CDR3: CASSLGLAGRGHNEQFF. Written as DNA, the CDR3 is TGTGCCAGCAGCCTAGGACTAGCGGGGAGGGGCCACAATGAGCAGTTCTTC.

This clonotype was seen only once. The rearrangement joins TRBV5-1 to TRBJ2-3; 12 bases line up with TRBD2. This CDR3 region has 15 residues. CDR1 and CDR2 (germline): SGHRS, YFSETQ. Unmatched junction bases numbered 8, after V lost 4 bases and J lost 8 bases. CDR3: CASSPRLAGAPTQYF. DNA for the CDR3: TGCGCCAGCAGCCCACGACTAGCGGGGGCCCCTACGCAGTATTTT.

In DNA form, the CDR3 reads TGTGCCAGCAGTAGCCGGGAGGTTAGCACAGATACGCAGTATTTT. This gives the protein CASSSREVSTDTQYF. This sequence joins TRBV12-3 or TRBV12-4 and TRBJ2-3; 7 positions agree with TRBD2. V lost 5 bases and J lost 0; bases outside the gene matches: 5. The CDR3 extends over 15 amino acids.

This clonotype has a count of ten or more. CDR3 DNA: TGTGCCAGCAGTTCCCATAGCTCCTACGAGCAGTACTTC. This encodes CASSSHSSYEQYF. The chain has TRBV6-2 or TRBV6-3 and TRBJ2-7; D is unclear. Trimming pared 4 bases from V and 0 bases from J, leaving 7 bases between. CDR3 length: 13 residues. Germline V CDR1 and CDR2: MNHEY, SVGEGT.

This clonotype was recorded a few times. The J gene is TRBJ2-1, the V gene TRBV7-8; D possibly corresponds to TRBD1 (7 bases). The CDR3 covers 18 residues. V gave up 2 bases and J gave up 5 bases, with 22 bases separating them. Germline V gives CDR1 SGHVS, CDR2 FQNEAQ. The CDR3 here is CASSLRRDSPGAHNEQFF. CDR3 DNA sequence: TGTGCCAGCAGCTTAAGGCGGGACAGCCCCGGGGCTCACAATGAGCAGTTCTTC.

The chain is built from TRBV11-1 and TRBJ2-6; D uncertain. This CDR3 has 13 amino acids. From germline, CDR1 is SGHAT and CDR2 FQDESV (reference sequence). V lost 6 bases, J lost 7 bases, and 10 bases lay in between. The CDR3 reads CASSPVSANVLTF. CDR3 coding DNA: TGTGCCAGCAGTCCGGTTAGCGCCAACGTCCTGACTTTC.

V gene TRBV28 combines with J gene TRBJ2-7, with D unresolved. Trimming took off 6 bases at V and 2 bases at J, with 20 bases between the two ends. The CDR3 has 16 residues. CDR1 is MDHEN and CDR2 is SYDVKM in the germline V gene. DNA for the CDR3: TGTGCCAGCAGCCCCCTCTCCGGGTCATGGACCTACGAGCAGTACTTC. This gives the protein CASSPLSGSWTYEQYF.

This chain's CDR3 is CASSEAWGTGLAGQFF. CDR3 nucleotides: TGTGCCAGCAGTGAAGCTTGGGGTACGGGACTAGCGGGGCAGTTCTTC. The chain is built from TRBV6-1 and TRBJ2-1, with TRBD2 matching 12 bases. Per the germline V gene, CDR1 is MNHNS and CDR2 is SASEGT. Trimming cost V 0 bases and J 12 bases; bases outside gene matches: 9. This CDR3 comprises 16 residues.

The genes are TRBV18 and TRBJ1-1; D is possibly TRBD1 (5 bases). CDR1 and CDR2 from the germline V gene are KGHSH and LQKENI. The CDR3 loop spans 17 amino acids. V was cut by 3 bases and J by 0 bases, with 17 bases left in between. The CDR3, as DNA: TGTGCCAGCTCACCCCTGGGACCGCCGAATTTGAACACTGAAGCTTTCTTT. It translates to CASSPLGPPNLNTEAFF.

The chain combines TRBV7-2 with TRBJ1-6, with unresolved D. Trimming removed 5 bases from V and 0 bases from J, with 14 bases in between. From germline, CDR1 is SGHTA and CDR2 FQGNSA. The CDR3 consists of 17 residues. In DNA form, the CDR3 reads TGTGCCAGCAGCCGAAGGACGGGAAGCTCCTATAATTCACCCCTCCACTTT. Protein sequence: CASSRRTGSSYNSPLHF.

The table lists this clonotype with a few counts. The rearrangement links TRBV5-1 to TRBJ1-2, with 8 bases aligning to TRBD1. Trimming removed 6 bases from V and 1 base from J; junction bases left unmatched: 5. The CDR3 spans 14 residues. Germline V lookup: CDR1 SGHRS, CDR2 YFSETQ. CDR3 coding DNA: TGCGCCAGCACCCCAGACAGGGGTAACTATGGCTACACCTTC. It is translated as CASTPDRGNYGYTF. The full variable domain, in which reference TRBV5-1 and TRBJ1-2 provide the parts outside the CDR3, is KAGVTQTPRYLIKTRGQQVTLSCSPISGHRSVSWYQQTPGQGLQFLFEYFSETQRNKGNFPGRFSGRQFSNSRSEMNVSTLELGDSALYLCASTPDRGNYGYTFGSGTRLTVV.

This clonotype turned up a few times. This sequence joins TRBV20-1 and TRBJ2-7; D is undetermined. In germline, CDR1 is DFQATT, CDR2 SNEGSKA (reference sequence). With 3 bases removed from V and 6 bases from J, the gap between germline ends came to 9 bases. This CDR3 has 11 amino acids. The CDR3 nucleotides are TGCAGTGCTAGTAGTGGTCGCGAGCAGTACTTC. Residues: CSASSGREQYF.

The V gene is TRBV29-1, the J gene TRBJ2-1; D may be TRBD2 (7 bases). V shed 8 bases and J shed 2 bases, with 22 bases lying between them. From germline, CDR1 is SQVTM and CDR2 ANQGSEA. This CDR3 region has 16 residues. The CDR3: CSSNPPAGATYNEQFF. Written as DNA, the CDR3 is TGCAGCTCAAACCCCCCCGCGGGGGCCACCTACAATGAGCAGTTCTTC.

This chain joins TRBV7-6 and TRBJ2-5; TRBD1 is a possible D gene (6 bases). Germline V lookup: CDR1 SGHVS, CDR2 FNYEAQ. The CDR3 length is 13 residues. V shed 5 bases and J shed 5 bases, with 12 bases lying between them. The DNA for the CDR3 is TGTGCCAGCAGCCACAGGGTATCGGAGACCCAGTACTTC. As protein: CASSHRVSETQYF. The entire variable domain, with the rest obtained from reference TRBV7-6 and TRBJ2-5, is as follows: GAGVSQSPRYKVTKRGQDVALRCDPISGHVSLYWYRQALGQGPEFLTYFNYEAQQDKSGLPNDRFSAERPEGSISTLTIQRTEQRDSAMYRCASSHRVSETQYFGPGTRLLVL.

The J gene is TRBJ2-3, the V gene TRBV9; 7 bases align to TRBD2. V trimming: 6 bases; J trimming: 0 bases; junction bases outside the gene matches: 7. CDR3 length: 15 residues. CDR1 is SGDLS and CDR2 is YYNGEE in the germline V gene. In nucleotides, the CDR3 is TGTGCCAGCACCCCTCTCGGGGGGAGCACAGATACGCAGTATTTT. It yields the protein CASTPLGGSTDTQYF. Combining the CDR3 with reference TRBV9 and TRBJ2-3 gives the whole variable domain DSGVTQTPKHLITATGQRVTLRCSPRSGDLSVYWYQQSLDQGLQFLIQYYNGEERAKGNILERFSAQQFPDLHSELNLSSLELGDSALYFCASTPLGGSTDTQYFGPGTRLTVL.

V usage is TRBV27 and J usage is TRBJ1-2; D might be TRBD1 (5 bases). The V gene lost 10 bases and the J gene lost 8 bases, with 14 bases spanning the gap. The CDR3 has 11 amino acids. CDR1 and CDR2 from the germline V gene are MNHEY and SMNVEV (reference sequence). The CDR3: CATLGVWGYTF. CDR3 coding DNA: TGTGCCACCTTGGGGGTCTGGGGCTACACCTTC.

This clonotype was seen ten or more times. The chain recombines TRBV20-1 with TRBJ2-5; D is uncertain. CDR1 and CDR2 (germline): DFQATT, SNEGSKA (reference sequence). The CDR3 consists of 13 residues. V dropped 1 base and J dropped 0 bases, with 6 bases sitting between them. The CDR3 DNA sequence: TGCAGTGCTAGAGGGACGGACCAAGAGACCCAGTACTTC. Translation: CSARGTDQETQYF.

This clonotype was counted a single time. The rearrangement links TRBV15 to TRBJ2-5, with unresolved D. The J call may be mistaken, given a closer DNA end match to TRBJ2-7. The CDR3 has 16 amino acids. Germline V gene lookup returns CDR1 LNHNV and CDR2 YYDKDF (reference sequence). The CDR3 is CATSRRPLETPYEQYF. In DNA, the CDR3 is TGTGCCACCAGCAGACGACCCCTGGAAACCCCCTACGAGCAGTACTTC.